A single sample gave rise to the 23 T cell receptor beta chains below, sequenced in a study of blood T cell repertoires in COVID-19. The protocol was immunoSEQ multiplex PCR, while the TCRdb copy is restricted to in-frame clones and leaves out a portion. The sample shows a few hundred thousand clones, 75% to 90% of them seen only once. Sequenced input: PBMCs or T cells enriched from blood (not recorded which). These receptors were collected from a woman aged 18 to 35 who had recovered from COVID-19.

The CDR3 reads CATSDPDSPYEQYF. CDR3 sequence (DNA): TGTGCCACCAGTGATCCAGACAGTCCCTACGAGCAGTACTTC. The chain uses TRBV24-1 and TRBJ2-7; D perhaps matches TRBD1 (5 bases). CDR3 size: 14 residues. V gave up 3 bases and J gave up 2 bases, with 10 bases separating them. Germline V CDR1 and CDR2: KGHDR, SFDVKD.

In DNA form, the CDR3 reads TGTGCCAGCAGCCAAGCCGGGAGGGTTCGCAACTATGGCTACACCTTC. It encodes CASSQAGRVRNYGYTF. V gene TRBV9 combines with J gene TRBJ1-2; D uncertain. Germline V gene data show CDR1 as SGDLS and CDR2 as YYNGEE. The ends were cut back, 4 bases at V and 2 bases at J, with 18 bases in the middle. The CDR3 sequence is 16 residues long. The full variable domain, its missing parts supplied by reference TRBV9 and TRBJ1-2, is DSGVTQTPKHLITATGQRVTLRCSPRSGDLSVYWYQQSLDQGLQFLIQYYNGEERAKGNILERFSAQQFPDLHSELNLSSLELGDSALYFCASSQAGRVRNYGYTFGSGTRLTVV.

V gene TRBV30 combines with J gene TRBJ2-7; 8 nucleotides align to TRBD2. V lost 4 bases, J lost 2 bases, and 10 bases stayed unmatched. Germline V gives CDR1 GTSNPN, CDR2 SVGIG (reference sequence). The CDR3 extends over 15 amino acids. DNA for the CDR3: TGTGCCTGGACCTCAGGTAGCGGGAACCCCTACGAGCAGTACTTC. Residues: CAWTSGSGNPYEQYF.

The genes are TRBV6-5 and TRBJ2-2; the match to TRBD1 covers 11 bases. CDR3 length: 15 residues. The trim removed 2 bases at V and 7 bases at J, leaving 3 bases unmatched. Germline V CDR1 and CDR2: MNHEY, SVGAGI. CDR3 nucleotide sequence: TGTGCCAGCAGTTACGGGACAGGGGGGATCGGGGAGCTGTTTTTT. Translation gives CASSYGTGGIGELFF.

This CDR3 is CSVRQADYEQYF. The CDR3 nucleotides are TGCAGCGTTCGACAGGCAGACTACGAGCAGTACTTC. The chain is built from TRBV29-1 and TRBJ2-7, with TRBD1 as a possible D gene (6 bases). CDR3 length: 12 residues. Per germline, CDR1 SQVTM and CDR2 ANQGSEA. The ends were cut back, 5 bases at V and 3 bases at J, with 11 bases in the middle.

This clone has just one count. V usage is TRBV4-1 and J usage is TRBJ1-2, with TRBD1 identical over 7 bases. The V gene end was trimmed by 2 bases and the J gene end by 2 bases; junction bases not matched to a gene: 5. Germline CDR1 and CDR2: MGHRA and YSYEKL. This CDR3 has 15 amino acids. The CDR3 DNA follows: TGCGCCAGCAGCCAACAAGGGGGCTTAAACTATGGCTACACCTTC. Amino acid sequence: CASSQQGGLNYGYTF.

This chain connects TRBV12-3 or TRBV12-4 to TRBJ1-2; D is possibly TRBD1 (5 bases). V lost 7 bases, J lost 4 bases, and 13 bases lay in between. The CDR3 spans 13 residues. CDR3 bases: TGTGCCAGCACTTCGGGGGTCCTCTATGGCTACACCTTC. The encoded protein is CASTSGVLYGYTF.

The chain couples TRBV24-1 to TRBJ2-3, with 9 bases lining up with TRBD1. The CDR3 has 14 residues. Germline values: CDR1 KGHDR, CDR2 SFDVKD. The V gene end was trimmed by 6 bases and the J gene end by 8 bases; junction bases not matched to a gene: 8. The DNA for the CDR3 is TGTGCCACCAGTTCCCGACAGGGGGTAGGTACGCAGTATTTT. This codes for CATSSRQGVGTQYF.

This chain connects TRBV5-8 to TRBJ1-6, with 7 bases fitting TRBD1. V lost 1 base to trimming and J lost 10 bases; unmatched junction nucleotides: 17. Germline V gene data show CDR1 as SGHTS and CDR2 as YDEGEE. The CDR3 is made up of 18 amino acids. This CDR3 is CASSLYVGRGGLKSPLHF. The CDR3 region has the DNA TGTGCCAGCAGCTTGTACGTCGGGAGAGGGGGCCTCAAGTCACCCCTCCACTTT.

The V and J genes are TRBV7-8 and TRBJ2-7, with TRBD1 matching 9 bases. The V gene's germline CDR1 is SGHVS and CDR2 FQNEAQ. The length of the CDR3 is 15 residues. Germline trimming cut 4 bases from V and 1 base from J; bases unmatched to any gene: 5. The CDR3 nucleotides are TGTGCCAGCAGCTCGGGACAGGGAGGTTCCTACGAGCAGTACTTC. The encoded protein is CASSSGQGGSYEQYF.

This clone has just one count. The V call is TRBV5-6, the J call TRBJ2-5, with 7 bases identical to TRBD1. J was trimmed by 2 bases and V by 6 bases; bases with no gene match: 4. This CDR3 has 13 residues. In germline, CDR1 is SGHDT, CDR2 YYEEEE. CDR3 protein: CASIGTAQETQYF. CDR3 in DNA: TGTGCCAGCATCGGGACAGCACAAGAGACCCAGTACTTC.

The J gene is TRBJ1-5, the V gene TRBV19; possibly TRBD1 for D (5 bases). From germline, CDR1 is LNHDA and CDR2 SQIVND (reference sequence). The CDR3 runs 16 residues. Trimming pared 3 bases from V and 2 bases from J, leaving 14 bases between. The CDR3 coding sequence is TGTGCCAGTAGTATGTCAGGGCCCTGGGGCAATCAGCCCCAGCATTTT. Residues: CASSMSGPWGNQPQHF.

By share of the sample, this clone is medium-sized. The V and J genes are TRBV6-4 and TRBJ2-2, with 10 bases lining up with TRBD2. The CDR3 length is 16 residues. The germline CDR1 and CDR2 sequences are MRHNA and SNTAGT. The ends lost 6 bases at V and 1 base at J; junction bases unmatched: 5. The DNA of the CDR3 is TGTGCCAGCAGCCCTGCTAGCGGGGGGAACACCGGGGAGCTGTTTTTT. It specifies CASSPASGGNTGELFF.

V gene TRBV12-5 combines with J gene TRBJ2-3, with 10 bases fitting TRBD2. The ends lost 0 bases at V and 3 bases at J; junction bases unmatched: 6. The CDR3 has 17 amino acids. The germline CDR1 and CDR2 sequences are LGHNT and FRNRAP. The CDR3 here is CASGLVPLAGWTDTQYF. The CDR3 DNA is TGTGCTAGTGGTTTGGTACCACTAGCGGGGTGGACAGATACGCAGTATTTT. The full variable domain, completed using reference TRBV12-5 and TRBJ2-3, is DARVTQTPRHKVTEMGQEVTMRCQPILGHNTVFWYRQTMMQGLELLAYFRNRAPLDDSGMPKDRFSAEMPDATLATLKIQPSEPRDSAVYFCASGLVPLAGWTDTQYFGPGTRLTVL.

The rearrangement joins TRBV3-1 (or the pseudogene TRBV3-2) to TRBJ2-5, with 11 positions matching TRBD2. Germline V lookup: CDR1 LGHDT, CDR2 YNNKEL (reference sequence). Trimming removed 4 bases from V and 1 base from J; junction bases left unmatched: 11. This CDR3 is 18 amino acids long. CDR3 region: CASSLRTPTSGAQETQYF. CDR3 in DNA: TGTGCCAGCAGCCTCCGAACCCCGACTAGCGGGGCCCAAGAGACCCAGTACTTC.

The chain is built from TRBV19 and TRBJ1-6; the D gene is possibly TRBD1 (6 bases). V was pared by 4 bases and J by 8 bases, with 18 bases between. The germline V gene encodes CDR1 LNHDA and CDR2 SQIVND (reference sequence). This CDR3 spans 16 amino acids. DNA for the CDR3: TGTGCCAGTAGTAGCTATGGGGGGGCCGGAGATTCACCCCTCCACTTT. As protein: CASSSYGGAGDSPLHF.

This clone occurred many times. The chain is built from TRBV28 and TRBJ2-2; 12 bases fit TRBD2. Trimming removed 0 bases from V and 6 bases from J; junction bases left unmatched: 5. Germline loops: CDR1 MDHEN, CDR2 SYDVKM. The CDR3 sequence is 17 residues long. CDR3 residues: CASSLWSLAGGPGELFF. In nucleotides, the CDR3 is TGTGCCAGCAGTTTATGGAGCCTAGCGGGGGGGCCCGGGGAGCTGTTTTTT.

For the CDR3, the DNA is TGTGCCAGTAGTATACTACAGAGCAATCAGCCCCAGCATTTT. This gives the protein CASSILQSNQPQHF. The V and J genes are TRBV19 and TRBJ1-5; D unclear. The CDR3 totals 14 residues. Germline loops: CDR1 LNHDA, CDR2 SQIVND (reference sequence). Trimming took off 2 bases at V and 1 base at J, with 6 bases between the two ends.

The chain uses TRBV19 and TRBJ1-5; D possibly corresponds to TRBD1 (6 bases). Germline CDR1 LNHDA, CDR2 SQIVND (reference sequence). The CDR3 spans 16 residues. V lost 3 bases, J lost 0 bases, and 12 bases lay in between. CDR3 sequence: CASSISRGNSNQPQHF. The CDR3 DNA reads as TGTGCCAGTAGTATCTCTAGGGGGAATAGCAATCAGCCCCAGCATTTT.

In its sample, this clone was seen a few times. This rearrangement joins TRBV18 to TRBJ1-6; D uncertain. CDR3 length: 15 amino acids. Deletions cut 2 bases from V and 8 bases from J, with 13 bases between. Looked up from germline, CDR1 is KGHSH and CDR2 is LQKENI. The CDR3 reads CASSPGPVRDSPLHF. CDR3 sequence (DNA): TGTGCCAGCTCACCAGGTCCAGTGAGGGATTCACCCCTCCACTTT.

The V call is TRBV14, the J call TRBJ1-1, with TRBD1 as a possible D gene (5 bases). V dropped 2 bases and J dropped 4 bases, with 8 bases sitting between them. The CDR3 totals 13 residues. CDR1 is SGHDN and CDR2 is FVKESK in the germline V gene. For the CDR3, the DNA is TGTGCCAGCAGCCAAAGGGACTCCACTGAAGCTTTCTTT. This translates into CASSQRDSTEAFF.

The chain combines TRBV12-5 with TRBJ1-4; D is perhaps TRBD1 (5 bases). Germline V gives CDR1 LGHNT, CDR2 FRNRAP. Deletions cut 4 bases from V and 4 bases from J, with 7 bases between. The CDR3 has 13 amino acids. CDR3 in amino acids: CASGSTDNEKLFF. The CDR3 DNA is TGTGCTAGTGGTTCGACAGATAATGAAAAACTGTTTTTT. Full variable domain (rest looked up from reference TRBV12-5 and TRBJ1-4): DARVTQTPRHKVTEMGQEVTMRCQPILGHNTVFWYRQTMMQGLELLAYFRNRAPLDDSGMPKDRFSAEMPDATLATLKIQPSEPRDSAVYFCASGSTDNEKLFFGSGTQLSVL.

The chain combines TRBV3-1 (or the pseudogene TRBV3-2) with TRBJ2-2; 7 nucleotides align to TRBD2. Trimming at V came to 1 base and at J to 2 bases, leaving 10 bases not matched to a gene. CDR1 and CDR2 from the germline V gene are LGHDT and YNNKEL (reference sequence). There are 18 residues in the CDR3. In nucleotides, the CDR3 is TGTGCCAGCAGCCAAGGAGTTAGCGGGTTGGTAAACACCGGGGAGCTGTTTTTT. It translates to CASSQGVSGLVNTGELFF.